This T cell receptor (beta chain) was documented in a study of shared clonotypes between healthy human individuals. Looked up from germline, CDR1 is LNHDA and CDR2 is SQIVND (reference sequence). V was cut by 3 bases and J by 1 base, with 10 bases left in between. CDR3 size: 15 residues. The assay was immunoSEQ multiplex PCR, and TCRdb's table has in-frame clones only and misses some. This table holds some 650,000 clones, around 97% found once. V usage is TRBV19 and J usage is TRBJ1-5, with D possibly matching TRBD1 (5 bases). The sample consisted of naive CD4+ T cells sorted from blood. Subset given: CD45RA+ positively selected. This receptor was taken from a woman in her twenties or thirties in good health. The CDR3 region is CASSMEGLSNQPQHF. The CDR3, as DNA: TGTGCCAGTAGTATGGAGGGGTTAAGCAATCAGCCCCAGCATTTT.